This TCR beta chain was identified in a study of CD8 T cells in ankylosing spondylitis. This clonotype was seen many times. Its antigen is still unknown. CDR1 and CDR2 (germline): SGHTA, FQGNSA. The length of the CDR3 is 14 residues. Trimming pared 2 bases from V and 2 bases from J, leaving 10 bases between. Study findings and constraints: Matched ankylosing spondylitis synovial fluid reportedly showed significant enrichment of disease-linked clones. Existing reports had already noted some motif variants in reactive arthritis synovial fluid and blood.

TCRdb recomputed calls from the 5' RACE reads with MiXCR, one row per CDR3 protein. This table holds about 36,000 distinct CDR3 sequences, around 6.2% found once. The TCR originated in a male donor with ankylosing spondylitis or in good health (not recorded which). V is TRBV7-2 and J is TRBJ2-7, with D unresolved. Sequencing used blood, either unsorted or a sorted T cell fraction (not recorded which). CDR3 region: CASSLWATTYEQYF. The CDR3 DNA sequence: TGTGCCAGCAGCTTATGGGCTACTACCTACGAGCAGTACTTC.